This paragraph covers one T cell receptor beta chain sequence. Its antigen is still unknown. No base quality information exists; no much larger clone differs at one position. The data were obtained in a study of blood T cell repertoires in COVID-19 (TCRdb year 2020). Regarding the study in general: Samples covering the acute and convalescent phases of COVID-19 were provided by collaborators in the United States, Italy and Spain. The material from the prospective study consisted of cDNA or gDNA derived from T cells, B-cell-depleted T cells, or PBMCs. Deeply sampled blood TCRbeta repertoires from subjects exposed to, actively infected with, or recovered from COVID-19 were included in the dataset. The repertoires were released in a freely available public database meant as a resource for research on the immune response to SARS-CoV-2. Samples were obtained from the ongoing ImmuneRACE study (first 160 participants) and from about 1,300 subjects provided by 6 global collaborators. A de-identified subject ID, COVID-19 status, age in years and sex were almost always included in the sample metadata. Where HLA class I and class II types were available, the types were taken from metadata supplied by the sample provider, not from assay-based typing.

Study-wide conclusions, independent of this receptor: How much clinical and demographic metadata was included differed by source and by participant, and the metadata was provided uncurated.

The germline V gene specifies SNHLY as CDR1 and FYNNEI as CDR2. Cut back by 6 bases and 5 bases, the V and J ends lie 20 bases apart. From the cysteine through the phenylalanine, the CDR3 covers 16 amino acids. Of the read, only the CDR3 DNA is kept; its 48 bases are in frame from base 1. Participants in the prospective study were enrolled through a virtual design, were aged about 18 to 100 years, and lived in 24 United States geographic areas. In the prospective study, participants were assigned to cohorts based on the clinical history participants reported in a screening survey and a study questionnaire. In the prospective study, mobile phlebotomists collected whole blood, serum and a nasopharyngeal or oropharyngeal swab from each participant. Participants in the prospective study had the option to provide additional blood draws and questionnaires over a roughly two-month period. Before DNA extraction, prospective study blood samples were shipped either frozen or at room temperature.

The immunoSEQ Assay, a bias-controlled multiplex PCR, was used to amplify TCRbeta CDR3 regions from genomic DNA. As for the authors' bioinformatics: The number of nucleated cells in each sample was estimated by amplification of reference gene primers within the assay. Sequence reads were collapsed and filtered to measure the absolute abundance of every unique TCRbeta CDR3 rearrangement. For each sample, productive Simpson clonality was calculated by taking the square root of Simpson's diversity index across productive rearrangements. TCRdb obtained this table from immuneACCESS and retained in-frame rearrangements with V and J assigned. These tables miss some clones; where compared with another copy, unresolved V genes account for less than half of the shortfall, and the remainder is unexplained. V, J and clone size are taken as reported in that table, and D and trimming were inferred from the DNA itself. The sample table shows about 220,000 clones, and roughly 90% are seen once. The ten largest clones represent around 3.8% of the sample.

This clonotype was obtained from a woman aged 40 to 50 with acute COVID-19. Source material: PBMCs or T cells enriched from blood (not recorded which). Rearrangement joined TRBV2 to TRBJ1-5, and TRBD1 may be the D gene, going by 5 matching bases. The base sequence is TGTGCCAGCAGGCATCTTGGATGGGAAGGGGATCAGCCCCAGCATTTT. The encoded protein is CASRHLGWEGDQPQHF.